Listed below are T cell receptor beta chains from one sample, sequenced in a study of blood T cell repertoires in COVID-19. Libraries were prepared by immunoSEQ multiplex PCR; TCRdb keeps only in-frame clonotypes and omits some of them. The top ten clones hold 0.94% of a sample with 250,000 to 300,000 clones, about 89% of them seen once. The sequenced material came from peripheral blood. These receptors were obtained from a middle-aged woman who had recovered from COVID-19. The conserved cysteine and the conserved F or W are not part of the CDR3 here.

v_call cdr3_aa
TRBV30 AWSVLAASSYNEQF
TRBV18 ASSPPGLPPDTQY
TRBV7-2 ASSPVPGGNTGELF
TRBV3-1/TRBV3-2 ASSQVGGLAYEQY
TRBV11-1 ASSPSRVSSAEQF
TRBV7-2 ASSLASGIDTQY
TRBV10-3 AIRADRGPTNEQF
TRBV23-1 ASRYWTGGVVLVSGNTIY
TRBV6-6 ASSYAVDGYT
TRBV10-3 AGGSTSYEQY
TRBV7-2 ASSQGGLAPPYEQY
TRBV24-1 ATSAGDNFNNQPQH
TRBV19 ASSPHLAGDGNQPQH
TRBV19 ASTPGRFNEKLF
TRBV30 AWRGLGGAHEQY
TRBV5-6 ASSLAGGGSNNEQF
TRBV9 ASSVADGSAYEQY
TRBV7-3 ASSASGYNEQF
TRBV6-5 ASSYGPSTNEKLF
TRBV2 ASSGLAGGTSTDTQY
TRBV5-4 ASSLDSGNREQY
TRBV5-1 ASSHTGDQRLQETQY
TRBV21-1 APGEGGAEQY
TRBV19 ASSIERGQPYNEQF
TRBV30 AWSSGDAQPQH
TRBV6-6 ASSNTGGAMNTEAF
TRBV6-5 ASGAGWNTGELF
TRBV5-1 AGAADGTEDEQF
TRBV12-3/TRBV12-4 ASSLWLFYGYT
TRBV7-9 ASSSGWYEQY
TRBV6-6 ASTGSGTDTQY
TRBV6-2/TRBV6-3 ASSYSLTGVDEQF
TRBV5-6 ASSFRTTGEQF
TRBV5-1 ASSVGQQNTEAF
TRBV5-3 ARSLAQTGAVSSYNSPLH
TRBV30 AWSWGRTEAF
TRBV7-9 ASSTDRAQY
TRBV7-2 ASSLGRRETQY
TRBV27 ASSLSSSGRRNEQF
TRBV7-2 ASSLAGTITTNEQF
TRBV5-1 ASSLVGGANTGELF
TRBV27 ASSLFMGATPQY
TRBV18 ASSQDSTGNTIY
TRBV30 ASAGGGRTQY